This T cell receptor (beta chain) was captured by sequencing in a study of cytomegalovirus exposure and HLA in healthy donors. Whole-study findings and limits: TCR sequences were mostly rare, though some public TCRs occurred in many donors.

Repertoires were generated with immunoSEQ multiplex PCR, while TCRdb's copy carries only in-frame clones and drops some. The sample shows hundreds of thousands of clones, 90% of them seen only once. As for this clone: Antigen unknown.

The CDR3 is made up of 18 amino acids. The V end was cut by 2 bases, the J end by 3 bases, with 20 bases between. The germline CDR1 and CDR2 sequences are KGHSH and LQKENI. The chain is built from TRBV18 and TRBJ2-1; tentative D call: TRBD2 (6 bases). The sequence was collected from a woman in her 30s in good health and CMV-seronegative. Sequenced sample: PBMCs. Written as DNA, the CDR3 is TGTGCCAGCTCACCAAGGAGGGGATCCGGGACGGACTACAATGAGCAGTTCTTC. Translated: CASSPRRGSGTDYNEQFF.